This TCR beta chain was sequenced during a study of glioma-infiltrating T cells after dendritic cell vaccination (dated by TCRdb to the mid-2010s). Looking at the study overall: The cohort comprised roughly 15 glioblastoma patients from Phase I and II dendritic cell vaccination trials, 9 newly diagnosed and 6 with recurrent disease. Autologous tumor lysate-pulsed dendritic cell vaccination was administered to the patients between 2003 and 2012. The vaccine was prepared from monocyte-derived dendritic cells that were cultured for seven to eight days with IL-4 and GM-CSF and then pulsed overnight with autologous tumor lysate. Each patient got three intradermal injections of the dendritic cell vaccine, spaced at biweekly intervals, in the arm below the axilla. In glioblastoma patients vaccinated with dendritic cells, deep sequencing of TCR beta CDR3 regions served to measure the amount of tumor-infiltrating lymphocytes and to compare repertoires between tumor and blood. Survival after dendritic cell vaccination was correlated with TCR sequencing metrics such as TIL content and the overlap between tumor and blood repertoires.

Using the immunoSEQ assay, TCRB CDR3 regions were amplified from 2 micrograms of genomic DNA, or from all available DNA when less than that was on hand. For multiplex PCR, 60 forward primers for TCR V beta segments and 13 reverse primers for J beta segments were used. To estimate reads per starting template, synthetic control templates were spiked into each sample at limiting dilution. Reads of 87 bp were generated by sequencing on the Illumina HiSeq System. As for the authors' bioinformatics: PCR and sequencing errors were removed by a nearest neighbor algorithm that merged closely related sequences. TCR overlap was measured as the percentage of unique tumor TCR beta sequences that were also present in the peripheral blood of the same patient. Entries here come from immuneACCESS through TCRdb and include only in-frame sequences with V and J called. Some clones fail to appear in such tables; in the studies checked, an unresolved V gene covers under half of the shortfall, and the cause of the remainder is unknown. The D gene and trimming were derived from the DNA, and the V and J assignments and clone size from that table. Across this sample there are around 32,000 clones, with roughly 90% seen only once. Roughly 2.3% of the sample belongs to the ten largest clones.

Overall study results and their limits: The cohort was small and heterogeneous, only a few patients had full blood and tumor sets, and even fewer had initial-recurrent tumor pairs. No direct relationship between TCR clonality and survival was found, suggesting that a diverse polyclonal response may matter. After dendritic cell vaccination, a higher estimated pretreatment TIL content predicted longer time to progression and overall survival. The three-group TCR overlap response model was described as speculative and requiring prospective validation.

A remark on this clone: The antigen it binds to is not known. The record has no base qualities; no much larger clone is one base away.

From the germline V gene, CDR1 is SGHDN and CDR2 is FVKESK. At the junction V is shortened by 3 bases and J by 0 bases, with 5 bases in between. The cysteine opens and the phenylalanine closes a CDR3 of 13 amino acids. The sequence is cut down to CDR3 DNA, 39 bases in frame from base 1. To be selected, patients needed enough residual fresh-frozen tumor tissue and more than two years of available survival data. Molecular status otherwise varied across the glioblastoma patients, but none of them carried an isocitrate dehydrogenase mutation. PBMC were collected before vaccination, two weeks after the third vaccination, and at tumor progression if tumor progression occurred. The Qiagen DNeasy Blood extraction Kit was used to extract genomic DNA.

The material was blood, obtained before dendritic cell vaccination. Recombination connected TRBV14 to TRBJ2-5, with TRBD1 as a weak D call on 5 bases. The source of this sequence is a human donor with glioblastoma. CDR3 region: CASSQGHQETQYF. In nucleotide form, the sequence is TGTGCCAGCAGCCAGGGGCACCAAGAGACCCAGTACTTC.